This T cell receptor (beta chain) was sequenced for a study of blood T cells in healthy people across ages. Combining a sample-barcoded 5' primer with a J-beta primer mix, a second PCR ran for about 6 to 11 cycles. A single record per CDR3 protein comes from TCRdb applying MiXCR to the 5' RACE reads. This table holds fewer than 1,200,000 distinct CDR3 sequences, almost 25% found once. In germline, CDR1 is DFQATT, CDR2 SNEGSKA (reference sequence). The CDR3 loop spans 15 amino acids. The V gene lost 3 bases and the J gene lost 7 bases, with 19 bases spanning the gap. This sample was shared with a second study, whose subject was T cells of mothers and their children.

The chain has TRBV20-1 and TRBJ2-1; a weak D match, TRBD2 (7 bases). Sequenced input: blood. This receptor was taken from a girl aged 2 to 9 in good health. The CDR3 sequence: CSASWTGGAGNEQFF. In nucleotides, the CDR3 is TGCAGTGCTAGTTGGACTGGGGGGGCAGGGAATGAGCAGTTCTTC.